Following are 32 T cell receptor beta chains from one sample sequenced in a study of control samples from healthy donors and cancer patients. The repertoire was sequenced with immunoSEQ multiplex PCR; TCRdb's copy has only in-frame clones and lacks some. The table lists 150,000 to 200,000 clones, 90% of them singletons. Material: blood. The receptors stem from a woman aged 50 to 65 in good health.

V and J are TRBV7-2 and TRBJ1-5; the match to TRBD1 covers 8 bases. There are 14 residues in the CDR3. CDR1 and CDR2 from the germline V gene are SGHTA and FQGNSA. The ends lost 5 bases at V and 7 bases at J; junction bases unmatched: 7. This CDR3 is CASSATGANQPQHF. In DNA, the CDR3 is TGTGCCAGCAGCGCGACAGGGGCTAACCAGCCCCAGCATTTT.

CDR3 bases: TGTGCCAGCAGCCGATCGGACAGGGGTAGGTCACCCCTCCACTTT. Translation gives CASSRSDRGRSPLHF. The chain recombines TRBV3-1 (or the pseudogene TRBV3-2) with TRBJ1-6, with 9 bases fitting TRBD1. Germline loops: CDR1 LGHDT, CDR2 YNNKEL (reference sequence). With 4 bases clipped from V and 10 bases from J, the junction kept 8 bases outside the gene matches. The CDR3 runs 15 residues.

The rearrangement joins TRBV28 to TRBJ2-7, with D possibly being TRBD2 (5 bases). The germline V and J ends were trimmed by 6 bases and 3 bases, with 18 bases remaining between them. This CDR3 spans 15 amino acids. The germline gives CDR1 MDHEN, CDR2 SYDVKM. The CDR3 nucleotides read TGTGCCAGCAGAACCCCCAGCGGAGGATACTACGAGCAGTACTTC. Its translation: CASRTPSGGYYEQYF.

This clone showed up just once. This rearrangement joins TRBV27 to TRBJ1-1; D uncertain. From germline, CDR1 is MNHEY and CDR2 SMNVEV (reference sequence). This CDR3 has 13 residues. V was trimmed by 3 bases and J by 3 bases, leaving 8 bases between them. The CDR3 sequence is CASSFLQYTEAFF. DNA for the CDR3: TGTGCCAGCAGTTTTTTACAGTACACTGAAGCTTTCTTT.

V is TRBV7-9 and J is TRBJ2-3; 9 nucleotides agree with TRBD2. Germline-derived CDR1 and CDR2 are SEHNR and FQNEAQ (reference sequence). The J segment lost 5 bases and the V segment lost 3 bases, leaving 9 bases of the junction unmatched. CDR3 length: 16 residues. CDR3 protein: CASSLVAGEFGDTQYF. CDR3 nucleotides: TGTGCCAGCAGCTTGGTAGCGGGAGAATTTGGAGATACGCAGTATTTT.

The genes are TRBV24-1 and TRBJ2-3; a weak D match, TRBD1 (6 bases). This CDR3 spans 14 amino acids. Per the germline V gene, CDR1 is KGHDR and CDR2 is SFDVKD. The V gene lost 4 bases and the J gene lost 6 bases, with 13 bases spanning the gap. CDR3 sequence (DNA): TGTGCCACCAGTGAAACCGCAACAGGGGATACGCAGTATTTT. It yields the protein CATSETATGDTQYF.

This clone is a singleton in its sample. The chain uses TRBV7-9 and TRBJ1-4; maybe TRBD1 (6 bases). V lost 1 base, J lost 8 bases, and 17 bases lay in between. The V gene's germline CDR1 is SEHNR and CDR2 FQNEAQ (reference sequence). This CDR3 is 16 amino acids long. CDR3 nucleotide sequence: TGTGCCAGCAGCTTAGATTCTGGGGGGCTAAGCGAAAAACTGTTTTTT. Its translation: CASSLDSGGLSEKLFF.

This chain joins TRBV5-6 and TRBJ1-4; 8 bases fit TRBD1. Germline CDR1 is SGHDT and CDR2 is YYEEEE. Germline trimming cut 4 bases from V and 10 bases from J; bases unmatched to any gene: 9. The length of the CDR3 is 14 residues. The DNA of the CDR3 is TGTGCCAGCAGCGTGACAGGGGATAAGGGAAAACTGTTTTTT. The encoded protein is CASSVTGDKGKLFF.

As to this clone: Other DNA sequences in the same sample also yield this CDR3. The chain has TRBV28 and TRBJ1-2; D remains unclear. This CDR3 spans 13 amino acids. V was cut by 1 base and J by 2 bases, with 5 bases left in between. CDR1 is MDHEN, CDR2 SYDVKM, per germline. This CDR3 reads CASSLYGNYGYTF. Here the CDR3 DNA reads TGTGCCAGCAGTTTATACGGGAACTATGGCTACACCTTC.

This chain connects TRBV7-9 to TRBJ2-3; TRBD2 might be the D (6 bases). The length of the CDR3 is 15 residues. Per the germline V gene, CDR1 is SEHNR and CDR2 is FQNEAQ (reference sequence). V lost 4 bases and J lost 0, with 11 bases in between. The CDR3 nucleotides read TGTGCCAGCAGCTCGGGGACTGTTAGCACAGATACGCAGTATTTT. Its translation: CASSSGTVSTDTQYF.

V is TRBV7-2 and J is TRBJ2-1; 9 bases match TRBD2. The germline V gene has CDR1 SGHTA and CDR2 FQGNSA. V shed 3 bases, J shed 10 bases, and the junction held 7 bases outside the gene matches. The CDR3 is 14 amino acids. The chain's CDR3 is CASSLITSGPEQFF. The CDR3 coding sequence is TGTGCCAGCAGCTTGATTACTAGCGGGCCCGAGCAGTTCTTC.

The chain recombines TRBV10-2 with TRBJ2-7; D is ambiguous. The CDR3 contains 13 residues. Per germline, CDR1 WSHSY and CDR2 SAAADI. V lost 3 bases, J lost 2 bases, and 8 bases lay in between. CDR3 loop: CASSEKVPYEQYF. CDR3 DNA sequence: TGCGCCAGCAGTGAAAAGGTACCCTACGAGCAGTACTTC.

Relative to its sample, this clone is medium-sized. J is TRBJ1-1 and V is TRBV4-1; D gene uncertain. Germline V gene sequence: CDR1 MGHRA, CDR2 YSYEKL. V was shortened by 2 bases and J by 3 bases, with 19 bases between the two germline ends. The CDR3 is made up of 17 amino acids. CDR3 nucleotides: TGCGCCAGCAGCCAAAGTTACCCTCTCGGGGTGGACACTGAAGCTTTCTTT. Its protein product is CASSQSYPLGVDTEAFF.

The chain couples TRBV11-2 to TRBJ2-1; no firm D call. CDR1 is SGHAT and CDR2 is FQNNGV in the germline V gene. The CDR3 loop spans 16 amino acids. The V end was cut by 0 bases, the J end by 4 bases, with 13 bases between. The CDR3 bases are TGTGCCAGCAGCTTAGATCCCCAGGCCCCATACAATGAGCAGTTCTTC. Translated, it gives CASSLDPQAPYNEQFF.

This chain links TRBV5-1 with TRBJ2-3, with 11 bases that match TRBD2. With 4 bases clipped from V and 5 bases from J, the junction kept 6 bases outside the gene matches. CDR1 is SGHRS, CDR2 YFSETQ, per germline. The CDR3 length is 15 residues. The CDR3 DNA sequence: TGCGCCAGCAGCGGAATAGCGGGGGGGATAGATACGCAGTATTTT. Translated: CASSGIAGGIDTQYF.

This clone was found once. The rearrangement links TRBV5-6 to TRBJ2-3; D is possibly TRBD2 (6 bases). Trimming took 4 bases from V and 0 from J, leaving 12 bases between them. CDR3 size: 15 residues. In germline, CDR1 is SGHDT, CDR2 YYEEEE. The CDR3, as DNA: TGTGCCAGCAGCCTGTGGGGGACTAGCACAGATACGCAGTATTTT. Its protein is CASSLWGTSTDTQYF.

This chain connects TRBV9 to TRBJ2-1, with TRBD2 matching 9 bases. Germline values: CDR1 SGDLS, CDR2 YYNGEE. The ends lost 4 bases at V and 3 bases at J; junction bases unmatched: 8. The CDR3 contains 16 residues. The CDR3 sequence is CASSPTGGRDYNEQFF. CDR3 sequence (DNA): TGTGCCAGCAGCCCTACGGGCGGGAGGGACTACAATGAGCAGTTCTTC.

This chain uses TRBV4-2 with TRBJ2-5; D is undetermined. Trimming removed 0 bases from V and 2 bases from J, with 7 bases in between. This CDR3 is built from 14 residues. Germline V lookup: CDR1 LGHNA, CDR2 YNFKEQ. This CDR3 reads CASSQEGLQETQYF. The CDR3 DNA reads TGTGCCAGCAGCCAAGAAGGGCTGCAAGAGACCCAGTACTTC.

This sequence joins TRBV15 and TRBJ2-3; D is uncertain. The CDR3 runs 13 residues. V gave up 3 bases and J gave up 0 bases, with 4 bases separating them. In germline, CDR1 is LNHNV, CDR2 YYDKDF (reference sequence). In DNA, the CDR3 is TGTGCCACCAGCAGGTCTAGCACAGATACGCAGTATTTT. Amino acids: CATSRSSTDTQYF.

The rearrangement uses TRBV30 and TRBJ2-2, with 7 positions matching TRBD1. CDR3 size: 17 residues. The junction had 14 bases not matched to a gene; V was cut back by 5 bases and J by 2 bases. Germline CDR1 GTSNPN, CDR2 SVGIG (reference sequence). CDR3 region: CAWGGRDSPLNTGELFF. In DNA form, the CDR3 reads TGTGCCTGGGGGGGTAGGGACAGCCCCTTAAACACCGGGGAGCTGTTTTTT.

The chain joins TRBV9 to TRBJ2-3; 11 bases match TRBD2. CDR3 length: 16 amino acids. V lost 4 bases, J lost 5 bases, and 9 bases stayed unmatched. The germline gives CDR1 SGDLS, CDR2 YYNGEE. Here the CDR3 reads CASSTLAGGPRDTQYF. CDR3 nucleotide sequence: TGTGCCAGCAGCACGTTAGCGGGGGGGCCTCGAGATACGCAGTATTTT.

This sequence joins TRBV24-1 and TRBJ2-1, with 15 bases identical to TRBD2. Germline V lookup: CDR1 KGHDR, CDR2 SFDVKD. With 5 bases clipped from V and 5 bases from J, the junction kept 3 bases outside the gene matches. The CDR3 covers 16 residues. CDR3: CATSGGLAGGNNEQFF. The CDR3 nucleotides are TGTGCCACCAGTGGAGGACTAGCGGGAGGGAACAATGAGCAGTTCTTC.

The chain employs TRBV14 and TRBJ2-2; D ambiguous. The V end was cut by 4 bases, the J end by 4 bases, with 10 bases between. Looked up from germline, CDR1 is SGHDN and CDR2 is FVKESK. The CDR3 has 14 amino acids. The CDR3, as DNA: TGTGCCAGCAGCCTTTTTGTTAGCACCGGGGAGCTGTTTTTT. Its protein is CASSLFVSTGELFF.

This chain connects TRBV28 to TRBJ2-1; 7 nucleotides agree with TRBD1. Trimming removed 6 bases from V and 7 bases from J; junction bases left unmatched: 12. Per germline, CDR1 MDHEN and CDR2 SYDVKM. The CDR3 is 15 residues long. The CDR3 bases are TGTGCCAGCAGCGCTATGGACAGGTTTTTAAATGAGCAGTTCTTC. It translates to CASSAMDRFLNEQFF. The entire variable domain, with the rest obtained from reference TRBV28 and TRBJ2-1, is as follows: DVKVTQSSRYLVKRTGEKVFLECVQDMDHENMFWYRQDPGLGLRLIYFSYDVKMKEKGDIPEGYSVSREKKERFSLILESASTNQTSMYLCASSAMDRFLNEQFFGPGTRLTVL.

This chain uses TRBV10-3 with TRBJ1-6; D is undetermined. Germline CDR1 and CDR2: ENHRY and SYGVKD. The CDR3 runs to 17 residues. V shed 3 bases and J shed 5 bases, with 17 bases lying between them. In DNA form, the CDR3 reads TGTGCCATCAGTGAAATGGGCTGGAGATCAGATAATTCACCCCTCCACTTT. This codes for CAISEMGWRSDNSPLHF.

The V and J genes are TRBV28 and TRBJ1-5, with D maybe TRBD1 (5 bases). Germline V gene lookup returns CDR1 MDHEN and CDR2 SYDVKM. Trimming took off 6 bases at V and 7 bases at J, with 22 bases between the two ends. The CDR3 has 16 amino acids. The CDR3, as DNA: TGTGCCAGCAGCCAAGGAAAGGGAGGAGGGGTACAGCCCCAGCATTTT. Translating gives CASSQGKGGGVQPQHF.

This clone was observed a single time. The V call is TRBV6-2 or TRBV6-3, the J call TRBJ2-7; the D is unclear. This CDR3 is built from 16 residues. With 0 bases removed from V and 2 bases from J, the gap between germline ends came to 14 bases. The germline gives CDR1 MNHEY, CDR2 SVGEGT. The CDR3 DNA is TGTGCCAGCAGTTACTCCCTAACAACCCTAACCTACGAGCAGTACTTC. Protein product: CASSYSLTTLTYEQYF.

The count of this clone is one. The chain has TRBV27 and TRBJ1-2; TRBD1 might be the D (5 bases). The germline CDR1 and CDR2 sequences are MNHEY and SMNVEV (reference sequence). The CDR3 runs to 13 residues. V lost 2 bases and J 7 bases, leaving 11 bases between the germline ends. The CDR3 loop reads CASSLEGPGGYTF. CDR3 bases: TGTGCCAGCAGTTTAGAGGGGCCAGGTGGCTACACCTTC.

V and J are TRBV5-6 and TRBJ1-5, with 8 bases identical to TRBD1. In germline, CDR1 is SGHDT, CDR2 YYEEEE. This CDR3 spans 15 amino acids. Trimming cost V 3 bases and J 6 bases; bases outside gene matches: 8. CDR3 sequence reads: CASSSWTGLGQPQHF. The CDR3 DNA follows: TGTGCCAGCAGCTCGTGGACAGGGTTAGGTCAGCCCCAGCATTTT.

The rearrangement links TRBV28 to TRBJ2-1, with TRBD2 as a possible D gene (7 bases). The CDR3 totals 16 residues. Trimming removed 7 bases from V and 8 bases from J, with 24 bases in between. The germline V gene encodes CDR1 MDHEN and CDR2 SYDVKM. The chain's CDR3 is CASTTPGGGGRDEQFF. In nucleotides, the CDR3 is TGTGCCAGCACTACACCGGGGGGCGGGGGACGGGATGAGCAGTTCTTC.

A remark on this clone: This sample also contains other DNA sequences that code for the same CDR3. This sequence joins TRBV7-9 and TRBJ1-2; a possible D gene is TRBD1 (5 bases). Germline CDR1 is SEHNR and CDR2 is FQNEAQ (reference sequence). The CDR3 totals 12 residues. V lost 1 base, J lost 7 bases, and 7 bases lay in between. The CDR3 loop reads CASSLERGGYTF. The CDR3 DNA is TGTGCCAGCAGCTTAGAGAGGGGTGGCTACACCTTC.

The chain recombines TRBV6-6 with TRBJ2-7; D perhaps matches TRBD2 (6 bases). V lost 0 bases, J lost 3 bases, and 9 bases lay in between. CDR3 length: 14 amino acids. Germline CDR1 and CDR2: MNHNY and SVGAGI (reference sequence). The CDR3 spells CASSYSSDYYEQYF. DNA of the CDR3: TGTGCCAGCAGTTACTCGTCGGACTACTACGAGCAGTACTTC.